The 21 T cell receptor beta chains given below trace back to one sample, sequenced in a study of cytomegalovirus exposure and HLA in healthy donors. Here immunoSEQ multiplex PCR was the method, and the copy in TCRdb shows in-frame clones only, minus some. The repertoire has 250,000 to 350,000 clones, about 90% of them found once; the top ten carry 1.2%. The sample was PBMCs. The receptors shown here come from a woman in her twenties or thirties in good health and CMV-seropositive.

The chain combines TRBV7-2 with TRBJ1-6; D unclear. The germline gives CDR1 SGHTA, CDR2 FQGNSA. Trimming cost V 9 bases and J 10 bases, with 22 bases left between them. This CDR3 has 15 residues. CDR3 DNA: TGTGCCAGTCGCGATCTGGGGATATGGATCTCACCCCTCCACTTT. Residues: CASRDLGIWISPLHF.

CDR3 sequence: CASSWTTVSYYEQYF. CDR3 sequence (DNA): TGTGCCAGCAGCTGGACAACCGTATCGTACTACGAGCAGTACTTC. V usage is TRBV7-9 and J usage is TRBJ2-7; perhaps TRBD1 as D (5 bases). CDR3 length equals 15 residues. The V gene lost 4 bases and the J gene lost 3 bases, with 16 bases spanning the gap. Germline V gene lookup returns CDR1 SEHNR and CDR2 FQNEAQ (reference sequence).

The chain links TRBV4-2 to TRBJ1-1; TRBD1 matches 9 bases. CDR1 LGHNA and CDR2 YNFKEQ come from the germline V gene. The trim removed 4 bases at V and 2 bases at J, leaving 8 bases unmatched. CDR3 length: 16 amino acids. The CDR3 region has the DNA TGTGCCAGCAGCCCAAACAGGGGACAGGGAAACACTGAAGCTTTCTTT. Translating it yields CASSPNRGQGNTEAFF.

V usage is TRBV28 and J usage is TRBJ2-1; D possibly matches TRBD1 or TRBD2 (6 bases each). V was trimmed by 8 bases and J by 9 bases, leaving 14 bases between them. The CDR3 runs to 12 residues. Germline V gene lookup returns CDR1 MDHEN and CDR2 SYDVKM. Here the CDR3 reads CASPGGGGEQFF. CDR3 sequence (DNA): TGTGCCAGCCCCGGGGGCGGCGGTGAGCAGTTCTTC.

The CDR3 region is CASSLQAEYEQYF. CDR3 sequence (DNA): TGTGCCAGCAGCTTACAGGCAGAGTACGAGCAGTACTTC. The V call is TRBV7-3, the J call TRBJ2-7; D remains unclear. Germline V gene lookup returns CDR1 SGHTA and CDR2 FQGTGA. Trimming pared 2 bases from V and 4 bases from J, leaving 9 bases between. CDR3 size: 13 residues.

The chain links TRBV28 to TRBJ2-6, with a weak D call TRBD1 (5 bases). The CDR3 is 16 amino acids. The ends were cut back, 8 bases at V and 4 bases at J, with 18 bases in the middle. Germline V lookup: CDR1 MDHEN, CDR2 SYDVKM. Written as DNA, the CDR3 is TGTGCCAGCCGCCCCCCACAACGGACAGGGGCCAACGTCCTGACTTTC. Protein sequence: CASRPPQRTGANVLTF. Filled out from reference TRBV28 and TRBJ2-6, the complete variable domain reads DVKVTQSSRYLVKRTGEKVFLECVQDMDHENMFWYRQDPGLGLRLIYFSYDVKMKEKGDIPEGYSVSREKKERFSLILESASTNQTSMYLCASRPPQRTGANVLTFGAGSRLTVL.

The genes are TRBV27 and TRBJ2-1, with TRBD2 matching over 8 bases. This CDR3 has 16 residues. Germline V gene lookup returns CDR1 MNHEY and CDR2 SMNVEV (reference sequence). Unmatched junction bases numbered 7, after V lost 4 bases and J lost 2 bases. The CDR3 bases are TGTGCCAGCAGTTCGACCCGGGGGGGCCCCTACAATGAGCAGTTCTTC. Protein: CASSSTRGGPYNEQFF.

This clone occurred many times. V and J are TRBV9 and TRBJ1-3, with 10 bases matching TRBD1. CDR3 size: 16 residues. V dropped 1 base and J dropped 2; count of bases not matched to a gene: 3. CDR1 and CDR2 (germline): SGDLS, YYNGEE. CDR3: CASSVTGTGAGNTIYF. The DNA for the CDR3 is TGTGCCAGCAGCGTAACCGGGACAGGGGCTGGAAACACCATATATTTT. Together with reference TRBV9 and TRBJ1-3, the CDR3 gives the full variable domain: DSGVTQTPKHLITATGQRVTLRCSPRSGDLSVYWYQQSLDQGLQFLIQYYNGEERAKGNILERFSAQQFPDLHSELNLSSLELGDSALYFCASSVTGTGAGNTIYFGEGSWLTVV.

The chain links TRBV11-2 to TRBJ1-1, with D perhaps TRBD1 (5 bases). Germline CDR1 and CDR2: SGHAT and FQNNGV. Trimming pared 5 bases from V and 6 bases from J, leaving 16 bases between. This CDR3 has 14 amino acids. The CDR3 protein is CASSPIGTGAEAFF. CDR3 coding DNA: TGTGCCAGCAGCCCCATCGGGACCGGGGCTGAAGCTTTCTTT.

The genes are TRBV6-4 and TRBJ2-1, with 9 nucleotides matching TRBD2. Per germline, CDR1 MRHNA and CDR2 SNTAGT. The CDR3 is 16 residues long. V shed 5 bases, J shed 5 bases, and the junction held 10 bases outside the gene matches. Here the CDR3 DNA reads TGTGCCAGCAGTTTTGATAGCGGGAGAGGGGACAATGAGCAGTTCTTC. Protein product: CASSFDSGRGDNEQFF.

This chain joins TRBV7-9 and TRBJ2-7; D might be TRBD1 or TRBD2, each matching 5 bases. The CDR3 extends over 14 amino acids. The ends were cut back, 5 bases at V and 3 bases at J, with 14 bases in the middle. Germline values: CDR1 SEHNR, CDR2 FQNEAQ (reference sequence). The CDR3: CASSPWGTDYEQYF. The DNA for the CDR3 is TGTGCCAGCAGCCCATGGGGGACGGACTACGAGCAGTACTTC.

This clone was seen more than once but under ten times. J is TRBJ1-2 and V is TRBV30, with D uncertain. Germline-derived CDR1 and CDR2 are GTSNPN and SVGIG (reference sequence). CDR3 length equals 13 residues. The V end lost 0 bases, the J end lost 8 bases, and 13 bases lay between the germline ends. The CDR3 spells CAWSVTEVTGYTF. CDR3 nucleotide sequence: TGTGCCTGGAGTGTAACGGAGGTGACCGGCTACACCTTC.

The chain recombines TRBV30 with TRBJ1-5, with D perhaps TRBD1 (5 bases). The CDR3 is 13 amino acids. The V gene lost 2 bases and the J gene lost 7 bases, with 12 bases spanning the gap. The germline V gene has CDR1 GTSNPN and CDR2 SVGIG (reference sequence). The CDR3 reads CAWSKGEGQPQHF. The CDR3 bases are TGTGCCTGGAGTAAAGGGGAGGGCCAGCCCCAGCATTTT.

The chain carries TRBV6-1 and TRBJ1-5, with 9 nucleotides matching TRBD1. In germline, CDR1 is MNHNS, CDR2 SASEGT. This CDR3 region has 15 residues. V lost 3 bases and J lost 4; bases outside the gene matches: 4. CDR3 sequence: CASSDGQGMNQPQHF. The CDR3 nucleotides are TGTGCCAGCAGTGATGGACAGGGGATGAATCAGCCCCAGCATTTT.

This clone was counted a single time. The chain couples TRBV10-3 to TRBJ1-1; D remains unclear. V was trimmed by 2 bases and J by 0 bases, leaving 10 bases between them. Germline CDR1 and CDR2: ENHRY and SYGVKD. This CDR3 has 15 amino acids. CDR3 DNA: TGTGCCATCAGTGAGGACCCGACGGTGAACACTGAAGCTTTCTTT. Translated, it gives CAISEDPTVNTEAFF.

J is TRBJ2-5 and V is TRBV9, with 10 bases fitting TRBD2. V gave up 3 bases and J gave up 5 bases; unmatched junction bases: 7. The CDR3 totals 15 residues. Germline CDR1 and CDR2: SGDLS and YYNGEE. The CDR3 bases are TGTGCCAGCAGCGCCCAAGCGGGAGGGAAGGAGACCCAGTACTTC. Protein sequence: CASSAQAGGKETQYF.

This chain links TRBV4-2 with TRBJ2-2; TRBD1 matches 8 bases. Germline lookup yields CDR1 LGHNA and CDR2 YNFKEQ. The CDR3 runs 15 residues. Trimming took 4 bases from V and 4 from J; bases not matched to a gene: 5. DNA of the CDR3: TGTGCCAGCAGCCGCTCAGGGGGCTCCACCGGGGAGCTGTTTTTT. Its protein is CASSRSGGSTGELFF.

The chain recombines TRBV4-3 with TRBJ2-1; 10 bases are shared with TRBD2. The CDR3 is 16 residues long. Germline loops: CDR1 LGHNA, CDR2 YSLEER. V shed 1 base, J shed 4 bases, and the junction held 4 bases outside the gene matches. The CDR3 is CASSQGELAGYNEQFF. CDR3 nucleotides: TGCGCCAGCAGCCAAGGGGAACTAGCGGGGTACAATGAGCAGTTCTTC.

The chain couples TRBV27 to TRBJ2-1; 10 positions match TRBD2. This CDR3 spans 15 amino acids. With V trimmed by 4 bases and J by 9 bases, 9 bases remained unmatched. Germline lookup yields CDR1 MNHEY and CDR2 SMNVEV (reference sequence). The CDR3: CASSSLAGGRSEQFF. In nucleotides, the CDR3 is TGTGCCAGCAGTTCCTTAGCGGGAGGCAGGAGTGAGCAGTTCTTC.

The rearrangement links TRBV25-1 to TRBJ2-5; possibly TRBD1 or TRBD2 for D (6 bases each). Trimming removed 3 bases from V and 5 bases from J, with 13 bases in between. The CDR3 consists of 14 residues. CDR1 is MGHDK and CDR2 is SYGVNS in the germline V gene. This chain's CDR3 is CASSDSGGGETQYF. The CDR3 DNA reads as TGTGCCAGCAGTGACTCCGGGGGCGGGGAGACCCAGTACTTC.

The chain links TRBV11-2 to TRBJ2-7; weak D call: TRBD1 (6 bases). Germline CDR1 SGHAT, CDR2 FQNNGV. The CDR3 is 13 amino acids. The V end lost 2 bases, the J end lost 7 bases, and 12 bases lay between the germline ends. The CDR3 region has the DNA TGTGCCAGCAGCTTACTGACAGGTACGGAGCAGTACTTC. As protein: CASSLLTGTEQYF.